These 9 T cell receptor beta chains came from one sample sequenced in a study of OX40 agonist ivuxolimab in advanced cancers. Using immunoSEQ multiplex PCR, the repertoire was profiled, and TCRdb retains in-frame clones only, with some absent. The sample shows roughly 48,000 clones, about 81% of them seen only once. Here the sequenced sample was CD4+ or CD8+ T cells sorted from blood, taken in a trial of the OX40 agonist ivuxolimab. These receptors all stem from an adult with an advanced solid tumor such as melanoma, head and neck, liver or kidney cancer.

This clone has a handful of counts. The CDR3 nucleotides are TGTGCCAGCAGCTTGGAACAGTATTCAGAGACCCAGTACTTC. It yields the protein CASSLEQYSETQYF. This chain links TRBV5-4 with TRBJ2-5, with unresolved D. Germline-derived CDR1 and CDR2 are SGHNT and YYREEE (reference sequence). The CDR3 contains 14 residues. The germline V and J ends were trimmed by 0 bases and 4 bases, with 10 bases remaining between them. The full variable domain, in which reference TRBV5-4 and TRBJ2-5 provide the parts outside the CDR3, is ETGVTQSPTHLIKTRGQQVTLRCSSQSGHNTVSWYQQALGQGPQFIFQYYREEENGRGNFPPRFSGLQFPNYSSELNVNALELDDSALYLCASSLEQYSETQYFGPGTRLLVL.

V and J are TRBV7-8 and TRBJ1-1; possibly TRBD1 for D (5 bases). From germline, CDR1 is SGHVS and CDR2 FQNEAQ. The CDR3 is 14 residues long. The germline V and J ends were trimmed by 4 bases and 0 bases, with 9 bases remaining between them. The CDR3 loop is CASSYRRLNTEAFF. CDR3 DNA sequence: TGTGCCAGCAGCTACAGGCGATTGAACACTGAAGCTTTCTTT. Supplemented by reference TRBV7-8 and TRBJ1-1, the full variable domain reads GAGVSQSPRYKVAKRGQDVALRCDPISGHVSLFWYQQALGQGPEFLTYFQNEAQLDKSGLPSDRFFAERPEGSVSTLKIQRTQQEDSAVYLCASSYRRLNTEAFFGQGTRLTVV.

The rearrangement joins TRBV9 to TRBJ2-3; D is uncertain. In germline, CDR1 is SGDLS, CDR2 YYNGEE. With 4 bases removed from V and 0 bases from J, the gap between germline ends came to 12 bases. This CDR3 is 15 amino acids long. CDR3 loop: CASSRAAESTDTQYF. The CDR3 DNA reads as TGTGCCAGCAGCCGGGCGGCGGAGAGCACAGATACGCAGTATTTT.

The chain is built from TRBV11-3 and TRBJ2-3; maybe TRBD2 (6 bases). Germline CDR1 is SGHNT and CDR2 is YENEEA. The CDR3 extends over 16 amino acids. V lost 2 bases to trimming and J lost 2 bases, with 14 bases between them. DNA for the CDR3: TGTGCCAGCAGCTTATATGAGGGAGGTTCCACAGATACGCAGTATTTT. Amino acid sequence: CASSLYEGGSTDTQYF.

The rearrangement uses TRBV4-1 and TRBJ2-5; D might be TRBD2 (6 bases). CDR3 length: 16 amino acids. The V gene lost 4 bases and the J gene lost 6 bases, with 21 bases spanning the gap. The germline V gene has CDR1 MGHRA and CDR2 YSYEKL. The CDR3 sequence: CASSPVTGGGGKTQYF. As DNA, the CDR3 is TGCGCCAGCAGCCCCGTTACCGGGGGAGGAGGAAAGACCCAGTACTTC.

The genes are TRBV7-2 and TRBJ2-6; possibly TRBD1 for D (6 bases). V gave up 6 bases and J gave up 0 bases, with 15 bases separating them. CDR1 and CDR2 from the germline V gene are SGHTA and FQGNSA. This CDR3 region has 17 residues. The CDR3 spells CASSFGQPSSGANVLTF. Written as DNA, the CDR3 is TGTGCCAGCAGTTTTGGACAGCCGAGCTCTGGGGCCAACGTCCTGACTTTC.

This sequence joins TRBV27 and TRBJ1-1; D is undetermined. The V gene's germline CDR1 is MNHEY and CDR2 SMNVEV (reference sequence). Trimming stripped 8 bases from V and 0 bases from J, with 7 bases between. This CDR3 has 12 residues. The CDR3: CASGEMNTEAFF. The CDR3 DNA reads TGTGCCAGCGGCGAGATGAACACTGAAGCTTTCTTT.

CDR3 region: CASSRGAYGYTF. CDR3 DNA sequence: TGTGCCAGCAGCCGAGGGGCCTATGGCTACACCTTC. The genes are TRBV7-3 and TRBJ1-2; the D gene is possibly TRBD1 (5 bases). CDR3 size: 12 residues. Trimming cost V 5 bases and J 4 bases, with 8 bases left between them. CDR1 and CDR2 from the germline V gene are SGHTA and FQGTGA. The full variable domain, in which reference TRBV7-3 and TRBJ1-2 provide the parts outside the CDR3, is GAGVSQTPSNKVTEKGKYVELRCDPISGHTALYWYRQSLGQGPEFLIYFQGTGAADDSGLPNDRFFAVRPEGSVSTLKIQRTERGDSAVYLCASSRGAYGYTFGSGTRLTVV.

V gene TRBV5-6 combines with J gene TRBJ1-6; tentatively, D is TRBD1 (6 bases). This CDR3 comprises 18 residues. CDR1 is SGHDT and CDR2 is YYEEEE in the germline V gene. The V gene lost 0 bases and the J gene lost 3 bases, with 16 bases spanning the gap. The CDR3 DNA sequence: TGTGCCAGCAGCTTGGGGGTGCCGGGGGCGATCTATAATTCACCCCTCCACTTT. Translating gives CASSLGVPGAIYNSPLHF. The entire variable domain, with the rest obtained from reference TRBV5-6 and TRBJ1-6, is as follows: DAGVTQSPTHLIKTRGQQVTLRCSPKSGHDTVSWYQQALGQGPQFIFQYYEEEERQRGNFPDRFSGHQFPNYSSELNVNALLLGDSALYLCASSLGVPGAIYNSPLHFGNGTRLTVT.